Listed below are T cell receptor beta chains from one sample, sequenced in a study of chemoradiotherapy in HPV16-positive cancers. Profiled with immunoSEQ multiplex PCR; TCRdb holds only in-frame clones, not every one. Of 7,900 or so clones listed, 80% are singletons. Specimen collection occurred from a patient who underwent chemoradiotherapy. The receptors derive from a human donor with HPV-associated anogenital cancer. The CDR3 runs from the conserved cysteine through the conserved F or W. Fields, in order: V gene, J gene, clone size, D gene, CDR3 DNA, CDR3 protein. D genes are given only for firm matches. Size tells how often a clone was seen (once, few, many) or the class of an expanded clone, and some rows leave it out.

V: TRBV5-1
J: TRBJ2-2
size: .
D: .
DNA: TGCGCCAGCAGCTCAGACGGGACTCATGACACCGGGGAGCTGTTTTTT
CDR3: CASSSDGTHDTGELFF

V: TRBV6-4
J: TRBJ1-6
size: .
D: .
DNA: TGTGCCAGCAGCCGGACTCAAAATTCACCCCTCCACTTT
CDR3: CASSRTQNSPLHF

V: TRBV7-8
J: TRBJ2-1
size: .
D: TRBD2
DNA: TGTGCCAGCAGCACCGCGAGTGGGAGGGGCGGTGGCAATGAGCAGTTCTTC
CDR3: CASSTASGRGGGNEQFF

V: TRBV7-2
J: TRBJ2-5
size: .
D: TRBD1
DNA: TGTGCCAGCAGCGAGGGACAGCAAAATAGGCAGACCCAGTACTTC
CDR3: CASSEGQQNRQTQYF

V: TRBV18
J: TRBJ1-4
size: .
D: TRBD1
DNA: TGTGCCAGCTCACCGGGGGGACAGGGCGAAAAACTGTTTTTT
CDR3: CASSPGGQGEKLFF

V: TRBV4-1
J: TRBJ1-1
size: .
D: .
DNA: TGCGCCAGCAGCCCCCACGAAAGGGACACTGAAGCTTTCTTT
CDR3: CASSPHERDTEAFF

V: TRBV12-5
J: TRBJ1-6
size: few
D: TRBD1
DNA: TGTGCTAGTGGTTTGGGGGACAGGCCTTCACCCCTCCACTTT
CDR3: CASGLGDRPSPLHF

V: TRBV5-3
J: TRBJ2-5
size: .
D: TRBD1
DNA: TGTGCCAGAAGCTTAACCGAAGAGGGACAGGGGTTGGGGGAGACCCAGTACTTC
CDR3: CARSLTEEGQGLGETQYF

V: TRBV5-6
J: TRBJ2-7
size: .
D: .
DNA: TGTGCCAGCAGCTTCCCGGACGGGATCTACGAGCAGTACTTC
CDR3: CASSFPDGIYEQYF

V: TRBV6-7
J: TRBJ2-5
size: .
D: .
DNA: TGTGCCAGCTGGGGGGATAACCTTTCCAAAGAGACCCAGTACTTC
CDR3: CASWGDNLSKETQYF

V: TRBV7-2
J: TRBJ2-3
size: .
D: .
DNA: TGTGCCAGCAGCTTTGAGGGGACCGGCACAGATACGCAGTATTTT
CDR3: CASSFEGTGTDTQYF

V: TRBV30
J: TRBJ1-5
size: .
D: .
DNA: TGTGCCTGGAGTGTAGGGGGTCGCGGAGATCAGCCCCAGCATTTT
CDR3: CAWSVGGRGDQPQHF

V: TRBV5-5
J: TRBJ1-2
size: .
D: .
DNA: TGTGCCAGCAGCCCCAGTCCCGGGACGGCTAACTATGGCTACACCTTC
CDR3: CASSPSPGTANYGYTF

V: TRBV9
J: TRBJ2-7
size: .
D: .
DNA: TGTGCCAGCAGCGTAGGGCCCCTCAGGGACTACGAGCAGTACTTC
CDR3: CASSVGPLRDYEQYF

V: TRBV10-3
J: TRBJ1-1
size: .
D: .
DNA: TGTGCCATCAGTGAGCTCGGGGGGCGCACTGAAGCTTTCTTT
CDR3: CAISELGGRTEAFF

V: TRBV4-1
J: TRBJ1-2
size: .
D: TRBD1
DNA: TGCGCCAGCAGCTTTCGACAGGGGGCAGACTATGGCTACACCTTC
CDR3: CASSFRQGADYGYTF

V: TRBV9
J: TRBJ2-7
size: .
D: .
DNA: TGTGCCAGCAGCCCCCGAAGCCGGTCAGGCGTGGACGAGCAGTACTTC
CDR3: CASSPRSRSGVDEQYF

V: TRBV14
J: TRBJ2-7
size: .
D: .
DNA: TGTGCCAGCAGCAAAGGGCTGGGAACCTACGAGCAGTACTTC
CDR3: CASSKGLGTYEQYF

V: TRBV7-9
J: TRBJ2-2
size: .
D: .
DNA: TGTGCCAGCAGTTCTAACGCCGGGGAGCTGTTTTTT
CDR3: CASSSNAGELFF

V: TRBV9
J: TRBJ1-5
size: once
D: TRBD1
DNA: TGTGCCAGCAGCGTCTCAGGGGGACAAGGACAGCCCCAGCATTTT
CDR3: CASSVSGGQGQPQHF

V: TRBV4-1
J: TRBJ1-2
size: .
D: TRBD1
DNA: TGCGCCAGCAGCCAAAAGGTGGACAGGGGTAACTATGGCTACACCTTC
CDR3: CASSQKVDRGNYGYTF

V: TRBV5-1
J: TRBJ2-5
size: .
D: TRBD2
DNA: TGCGCCAGCAGCCTAAGGACGACGGGGGGGCAAGAGACCCAGTACTTC
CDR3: CASSLRTTGGQETQYF

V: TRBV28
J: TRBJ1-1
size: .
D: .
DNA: TGTGCCAGCAGTTTGGCGGGTAACCCTTTCTTT
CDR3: CASSLAGNPFF

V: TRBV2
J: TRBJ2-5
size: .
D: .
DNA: TGTGCCAGCAGTTTCCGGGTCGAGTACCAAGAGACCCAGTACTTC
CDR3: CASSFRVEYQETQYF